These 20 T cell receptor beta chains were all obtained from the same sample, sequenced in a study of blood T cell repertoires in COVID-19. Generated by immunoSEQ multiplex PCR, the TCRdb table keeps only in-frame clones and is missing some. This table has about 59,000 clones, around 79% appearing once. Material for sequencing was peripheral blood. These receptors originate from a man in his 60s with acute or convalescent COVID-19.

This clone was counted between two and nine times. The genes are TRBV11-1 and TRBJ1-1; 7 bases fit TRBD1. In germline, CDR1 is SGHAT, CDR2 FQDESV (reference sequence). V was pared by 1 base and J by 4 bases, with 9 bases of the junction left unmatched. CDR3 length: 16 amino acids. The DNA of the CDR3 is TGTGCCAGCAGCTTAGGCACAGGGGCGGTGGGCACTGAAGCTTTCTTT. Translating gives CASSLGTGAVGTEAFF.

This clone was counted a single time. CDR3 protein: CATSRDKGANYGYTF. The CDR3 DNA reads as TGTGCCACCAGCAGAGATAAGGGGGCGAACTATGGCTACACCTTC. The chain links TRBV15 to TRBJ1-2; 7 nucleotides align to TRBD1. CDR3 length: 15 residues. J was trimmed by 2 bases and V by 0 bases; bases with no gene match: 3. Germline CDR1 LNHNV, CDR2 YYDKDF (reference sequence).

The V and J genes are TRBV24-1 and TRBJ2-7, with D possibly TRBD1 on 5 matching bases. Germline V CDR1 and CDR2: KGHDR, SFDVKD. The CDR3 sequence is 15 residues long. Trimming removed 3 bases from V and 5 bases from J, with 16 bases in between. The CDR3 spells CATSDGPVTVNEQYF. The CDR3 DNA follows: TGTGCCACCAGTGATGGGCCCGTGACAGTTAACGAGCAGTACTTC.

This sequence joins TRBV3-1 (or the pseudogene TRBV3-2) and TRBJ1-1; D may be TRBD1 (5 bases). The CDR3 consists of 14 residues. Germline-derived CDR1 and CDR2 are LGHDT and YNNKEL (reference sequence). V was cut by 7 bases and J by 3 bases, with 15 bases left in between. The CDR3 bases are TGTGCCAGCATCCAGCATGGGGGGGACACTGAAGCTTTCTTT. It encodes CASIQHGGDTEAFF.

The chain uses TRBV15 and TRBJ2-3; 9 nucleotides agree with TRBD2. The CDR3 spans 15 residues. After removal of 4 bases from V and 6 bases from J, the junction contained 8 bases not matched to a gene. Germline values: CDR1 LNHNV, CDR2 YYDKDF (reference sequence). The CDR3 is CATSKAGGILDTQYF. In nucleotides, the CDR3 is TGTGCCACCAGCAAAGCGGGAGGAATATTGGATACGCAGTATTTT.

The chain recombines TRBV15 with TRBJ2-7; no definite D call. Trimming shortened V by 0 bases and J by 0 bases, and 6 bases separated the two germline ends. The CDR3 runs to 14 residues. CDR1 is LNHNV and CDR2 is YYDKDF in the germline V gene (reference sequence). DNA for the CDR3: TGTGCCACCAGCAGAGAAGGCGGCTCCTACGAGCAGTACTTC. Translated: CATSREGGSYEQYF.

The chain joins TRBV27 to TRBJ2-1, with a possible D match to TRBD1 (5 bases). Germline V CDR1 and CDR2: MNHEY, SMNVEV (reference sequence). The CDR3 extends over 16 amino acids. The germline V and J ends were trimmed by 6 bases and 2 bases, with 17 bases remaining between them. The CDR3: CASSLSGLGAYNEQFF. In DNA, the CDR3 is TGTGCCAGCAGCCTTAGTGGCTTAGGGGCCTACAATGAGCAGTTCTTC.

J is TRBJ2-5 and V is TRBV12-3 or TRBV12-4; no reliable D call. Between the trimmed V and J ends, which lost 5 bases and 5 bases, there was a span of 6 bases. The CDR3 spans 11 residues. CDR3 residues: CASSDGETQYF. The CDR3 region has the DNA TGTGCCAGCAGTGACGGGGAGACCCAGTACTTC.

This clone was picked up one time. This chain uses TRBV5-6 with TRBJ2-2; weak D call: TRBD1 (6 bases). The V gene's germline CDR1 is SGHDT and CDR2 YYEEEE. CDR3 size: 15 residues. With 2 bases removed from V and 4 bases from J, the gap between germline ends came to 12 bases. The CDR3 protein is CASSLLSGVTGELFF. The CDR3 DNA reads TGTGCCAGCAGCTTACTGTCAGGGGTCACCGGGGAGCTGTTTTTT.

The chain has TRBV7-3 and TRBJ2-1; 7 nucleotides match TRBD2. This CDR3 has 18 amino acids. J lost 4 bases, V lost 2 bases, and 14 bases had no gene match. CDR1 and CDR2 (germline): SGHTA, FQGTGA. This CDR3 is CASSLYTPRQGLYNEQFF. CDR3 in DNA: TGTGCCAGCAGCTTATATACTCCACGGCAGGGACTATACAATGAGCAGTTCTTC.

This chain links TRBV5-6 with TRBJ1-4, with D unresolved. Germline values: CDR1 SGHDT, CDR2 YYEEEE. The CDR3 sequence is 15 residues long. V was trimmed by 0 bases and J by 7 bases, leaving 13 bases between them. CDR3: CASSLEGVYREKLFF. CDR3 sequence (DNA): TGTGCCAGCAGCTTGGAAGGAGTGTATCGTGAAAAACTGTTTTTT.

This clone was detected a few times. The chain is built from TRBV30 and TRBJ2-1, with TRBD2 matching over 9 bases. The CDR3 spans 14 residues. The V and J ends lost 5 bases and 9 bases, in that order; junction bases with no gene match: 11. Germline lookup yields CDR1 GTSNPN and CDR2 SVGIG (reference sequence). CDR3 in amino acids: CAWASGLADGEQFF. CDR3 coding DNA: TGTGCCTGGGCTTCGGGACTAGCTGACGGTGAGCAGTTCTTC.

The chain recombines TRBV6-5 with TRBJ2-3, with D maybe TRBD1 (5 bases). CDR3 length equals 15 residues. CDR1 MNHEY and CDR2 SVGAGI come from the germline V gene. V dropped 0 bases and J dropped 4 bases, with 11 bases sitting between them. As DNA, the CDR3 is TGTGCCAGCAGTTACTCCAGGGTAAATCCAGATACGCAGTATTTT. It is translated as CASSYSRVNPDTQYF.

This rearrangement joins TRBV5-1 to TRBJ1-1, with D uncertain. The germline gives CDR1 SGHRS, CDR2 YFSETQ. The V gene lost 1 base and the J gene lost 5 bases, with 9 bases spanning the gap. The CDR3 sequence is 13 residues long. The CDR3 is CASSLNPGTEAFF. The CDR3, as DNA: TGCGCCAGCAGCTTGAATCCCGGGACTGAAGCTTTCTTT. The entire variable domain, with the rest obtained from reference TRBV5-1 and TRBJ1-1, is as follows: KAGVTQTPRYLIKTRGQQVTLSCSPISGHRSVSWYQQTPGQGLQFLFEYFSETQRNKGNFPGRFSGRQFSNSRSEMNVSTLELGDSALYLCASSLNPGTEAFFGQGTRLTVV.

The rearrangement joins TRBV12-3 or TRBV12-4 to TRBJ1-4; the match to TRBD1 covers 10 bases. This CDR3 comprises 13 residues. V shed 10 bases, J shed 7 bases, and the junction held 6 bases outside the gene matches. The CDR3 protein is CATARDRGEKLFF. The CDR3 nucleotides read TGTGCCACCGCCCGGGACAGGGGTGAAAAACTGTTTTTT.

The chain couples TRBV28 to TRBJ2-3, with D perhaps matching TRBD2 (5 bases). Trimming took off 1 base at V and 0 bases at J, with 11 bases between the two ends. The CDR3 totals 16 residues. Germline CDR1 MDHEN, CDR2 SYDVKM. The CDR3 coding sequence is TGTGCCAGCAGTTTATTGTTTGAGGGTAGCACAGATACGCAGTATTTT. This encodes CASSLLFEGSTDTQYF.

The J gene is TRBJ1-1, the V gene TRBV7-2, with D tentatively TRBD1 (5 bases). The CDR3 consists of 13 residues. V was cut by 6 bases and J by 6 bases, with 14 bases left in between. Germline assignment: CDR1 SGHTA and CDR2 FQGNSA. The CDR3 DNA is TGTGCCAGCAGTCGGGGGACGGGTGCTGAAGCTTTCTTT. Encoded protein: CASSRGTGAEAFF.

The V call is TRBV6-2 or TRBV6-3, the J call TRBJ1-2; D gene unclear. V lost 7 bases and J 2 bases, leaving 11 bases between the germline ends. Germline CDR1 and CDR2: MNHEY and SVGEGT. The CDR3 runs to 13 residues. In DNA, the CDR3 is TGTGCCAGCACCCCGGCGGGGAACTATGGCTACACCTTC. It is translated as CASTPAGNYGYTF.

The chain employs TRBV6-1 and TRBJ2-5; 13 positions agree with TRBD2. V lost 3 bases to trimming and J lost 1 base; unmatched junction nucleotides: 14. The CDR3 totals 20 residues. Germline lookup yields CDR1 MNHNS and CDR2 SASEGT. The CDR3 spells CASSEMGLAGSELSQETQYF. Written as DNA, the CDR3 is TGTGCCAGCAGTGAGATGGGACTAGCGGGAAGTGAATTGAGCCAAGAGACCCAGTACTTC.

The V call is TRBV18, the J call TRBJ1-2; perhaps TRBD1 as D (6 bases). CDR1 is KGHSH and CDR2 is LQKENI in the germline V gene. V dropped 3 bases and J dropped 2 bases, with 19 bases sitting between them. The CDR3 has 17 amino acids. The CDR3 here is CASSPTARGPQNYGYTF. The DNA for the CDR3 is TGTGCCAGCTCACCCACGGCCAGGGGACCTCAAAACTATGGCTACACCTTC. Filled out from reference TRBV18 and TRBJ1-2, the complete variable domain reads NAGVMQNPRHLVRRRGQEARLRCSPMKGHSHVYWYRQLPEEGLKFMVYLQKENIIDESGMPKERFSAEFPKEGPSILRIQQVVRGDSAAYFCASSPTARGPQNYGYTFGSGTRLTVV.